This T cell receptor (beta chain) was documented in a study of blood T cell repertoires in COVID-19. Across the whole study: COVID-19 samples collected from the United States, Italy and Spain covered acute and convalescent phases. PBMCs, B-cell-depleted T cells, or T cells provided the cDNA or gDNA that made up the material.

Deletions cut 2 bases from V and 8 bases from J, with 15 bases between. Germline V CDR1 and CDR2: SNHLY, FYNNEI. The CDR3 is made up of 14 amino acids. Original methodology: For nucleated cells, counts were estimated from reference gene primer amplification. Data came from immunoSEQ multiplex PCR; TCRdb stores just in-frame clones and leaves some out. V and J calls plus clone size are reproduced from that table; the DNA served to infer D and trimming. Of approximately 110,000 clones listed, 70% to 90% are singletons. The sequence came from a human donor in a cohort sampled during active COVID-19. The chain recombines TRBV2 with TRBJ1-2; no clear D gene. The source material was peripheral blood. The CDR3: CASSETETPMGYTF. CDR3 DNA sequence: TGTGCCAGCAGTGAAACCGAGACACCCATGGGCTACACCTTC.